This is a list of T cell receptor beta chains from one sample in a study of cytomegalovirus exposure and HLA in healthy donors. Produced via immunoSEQ multiplex PCR; TCRdb's table is partial and in-frame only. Here the sample spans about 250,000 clones, roughly two thirds being singletons. Source material: PBMCs. The receptors here all came from a female donor in good health and CMV-seronegative. CDR3s include the opening cysteine and the closing phenylalanine or tryptophan. Fields, in order: clone size, J gene, D gene, V gene, CDR3 protein, CDR3 DNA. The D gene is left open where the match is weak. Some rows have no size entry. The others give once, few or many, or a class for an expanded clone.

clone_size: NA
j_call: TRBJ2-2
d_call: TRBD2
v_call: TRBV11-2
cdr3_aa: CASSLGGSGAGELFF
cdr3_nt: TGTGCCAGCAGCTTAGGCGGGAGTGGCGCCGGGGAGCTGTTTTTT

clone_size: NA
j_call: TRBJ2-7
d_call: NA
v_call: TRBV6-1
cdr3_aa: CASSEGPLFGYEQYF
cdr3_nt: TGTGCCAGCAGTGAAGGTCCCCTCTTCGGCTACGAGCAGTACTTC

clone_size: NA
j_call: TRBJ2-6
d_call: NA
v_call: TRBV6-5
cdr3_aa: CASSFSRGSGANVLTF
cdr3_nt: TGTGCCAGCAGTTTCTCCCGGGGCTCTGGGGCCAACGTCCTGACTTTC

clone_size: NA
j_call: TRBJ1-2
d_call: TRBD1
v_call: TRBV28
cdr3_aa: CASSFQGAGNGYTF
cdr3_nt: TGTGCCAGCAGTTTTCAGGGGGCCGGGAACGGCTACACCTTC

clone_size: NA
j_call: TRBJ2-7
d_call: TRBD1
v_call: TRBV19
cdr3_aa: CASPRARGPKGAYEQYF
cdr3_nt: TGTGCCAGTCCTAGAGCCAGGGGGCCAAAGGGAGCCTACGAGCAGTACTTC

clone_size: NA
j_call: TRBJ1-2
d_call: NA
v_call: TRBV5-4
cdr3_aa: CASSFLSGANYGYTF
cdr3_nt: TGTGCCAGCAGCTTCCTATCCGGGGCTAACTATGGCTACACCTTC

clone_size: few
j_call: TRBJ2-7
d_call: TRBD2
v_call: TRBV27
cdr3_aa: CASSLGSGGGLYEQYF
cdr3_nt: TGTGCCAGCAGTTTAGGTAGTGGGGGGGGTCTCTACGAGCAGTACTTC

clone_size: few
j_call: TRBJ1-3
d_call: NA
v_call: TRBV5-1
cdr3_aa: CASSLYPGATGNTIYF
cdr3_nt: TGCGCCAGCAGCTTGTATCCAGGGGCGACTGGAAACACCATATATTTT

clone_size: NA
j_call: TRBJ2-7
d_call: TRBD2
v_call: TRBV29-1
cdr3_aa: CSAQREGTYEQYF
cdr3_nt: TGCAGCGCCCAGCGGGAGGGAACCTACGAGCAGTACTTC

clone_size: NA
j_call: TRBJ2-1
d_call: NA
v_call: TRBV6-5
cdr3_aa: CASSQTRTSYNEQFF
cdr3_nt: TGTGCCAGCAGTCAAACTAGGACCTCCTACAATGAGCAGTTCTTC

clone_size: NA
j_call: TRBJ2-1
d_call: TRBD2
v_call: TRBV19
cdr3_aa: CASSIGEGLEQFF
cdr3_nt: TGTGCCAGTAGTATAGGGGAGGGACTTGAGCAGTTCTTC

clone_size: NA
j_call: TRBJ1-2
d_call: NA
v_call: TRBV9
cdr3_aa: CASSAEEGSYGYTF
cdr3_nt: TGTGCCAGCAGCGCGGAGGAGGGGAGCTATGGCTACACCTTC

clone_size: NA
j_call: TRBJ2-7
d_call: NA
v_call: TRBV6-5
cdr3_aa: CASRKGLGSEQYF
cdr3_nt: TGTGCCAGCCGGAAGGGGCTGGGCTCCGAGCAGTACTTC

clone_size: NA
j_call: TRBJ2-1
d_call: TRBD1
v_call: TRBV7-7
cdr3_aa: CASSLGQGAINEQFF
cdr3_nt: TGTGCCAGCAGCTTAGGACAGGGGGCTATCAATGAGCAGTTCTTC

clone_size: NA
j_call: TRBJ2-1
d_call: NA
v_call: TRBV5-1
cdr3_aa: CASSLMAQNNEQFF
cdr3_nt: TGCGCCAGCAGCTTGATGGCACAGAACAATGAGCAGTTCTTC

clone_size: NA
j_call: TRBJ2-3
d_call: TRBD2
v_call: TRBV7-6
cdr3_aa: CASSLSSGRPDTQYF
cdr3_nt: TGTGCCAGCAGCTTATCTAGCGGGCGTCCAGATACGCAGTATTTT

clone_size: NA
j_call: TRBJ2-7
d_call: NA
v_call: TRBV2
cdr3_aa: CASRPGNYEQYF
cdr3_nt: TGTGCCAGCCGGCCAGGGAACTACGAGCAGTACTTC

clone_size: NA
j_call: TRBJ2-7
d_call: NA
v_call: TRBV7-2
cdr3_aa: CASSLTRDNSYEQYF
cdr3_nt: TGTGCCAGCAGCTTAACCCGGGACAACTCCTACGAGCAGTACTTC

clone_size: NA
j_call: TRBJ2-1
d_call: TRBD2
v_call: TRBV19
cdr3_aa: CASSIGLAVYNEQFF
cdr3_nt: TGTGCCAGTAGTATAGGACTAGCGGTCTACAATGAGCAGTTCTTC

clone_size: NA
j_call: TRBJ2-3
d_call: NA
v_call: TRBV2
cdr3_aa: CASSRGVTDTQYF
cdr3_nt: TGTGCCAGCAGCCGGGGAGTGACAGATACGCAGTATTTT

clone_size: NA
j_call: TRBJ2-1
d_call: TRBD1
v_call: TRBV5-1
cdr3_aa: CASSLDRGDRNEQFF
cdr3_nt: TGCGCCAGCAGCCTAGACAGGGGCGATCGCAATGAGCAGTTCTTC

clone_size: NA
j_call: TRBJ2-3
d_call: TRBD1
v_call: TRBV11-3
cdr3_aa: CASSLEGQVTDTQYF
cdr3_nt: TGTGCCAGCAGCTTAGAAGGACAGGTCACAGATACGCAGTATTTT

clone_size: few
j_call: TRBJ1-2
d_call: NA
v_call: TRBV5-1
cdr3_aa: CASSRGSTGYGYTF
cdr3_nt: TGCGCCAGCAGCCGGGGGAGCACAGGCTATGGCTACACCTTC

clone_size: NA
j_call: TRBJ2-7
d_call: NA
v_call: TRBV7-9
cdr3_aa: CSSSPGGGSFEQYF
cdr3_nt: TGTTCCAGCAGCCCGGGGGGCGGCTCGTTCGAGCAGTACTTC

clone_size: NA
j_call: TRBJ2-2
d_call: TRBD2
v_call: TRBV4-1
cdr3_aa: CASSLRTSNTGGLFF
cdr3_nt: TGCGCCAGCAGCCTCAGGACTAGTAACACCGGGGGGCTGTTTTTT

clone_size: NA
j_call: TRBJ1-5
d_call: NA
v_call: TRBV6-5
cdr3_aa: CASSRGGYSNQPQHF
cdr3_nt: TGTGCCAGCAGTAGAGGAGGGTATAGCAATCAGCCCCAGCATTTT

clone_size: once
j_call: TRBJ2-6
d_call: NA
v_call: TRBV11-3
cdr3_aa: CASSLRGAGGANVLTF
cdr3_nt: TGTGCCAGCAGCTTACGGGGGGCTGGGGGGGCCAACGTCCTGACTTTC

clone_size: NA
j_call: TRBJ1-1
d_call: NA
v_call: TRBV7-7
cdr3_aa: CASSLERSTEAFF
cdr3_nt: TGTGCTAGCAGCTTGGAGAGAAGCACTGAAGCTTTCTTT

clone_size: once
j_call: TRBJ2-5
d_call: NA
v_call: TRBV28
cdr3_aa: CASSSGRRAPAPYF
cdr3_nt: TGTGCCAGCAGTTCCGGACGGCGGGCCCCGGCCCCGTACTTC

clone_size: NA
j_call: TRBJ2-5
d_call: TRBD1
v_call: TRBV11-3
cdr3_aa: CASSRDRGLETQYF
cdr3_nt: TGTGCCAGCAGCCGGGACAGGGGGTTGGAGACCCAGTACTTC

clone_size: NA
j_call: TRBJ1-5
d_call: TRBD1
v_call: TRBV6-5
cdr3_aa: CASRTLGQGNQPQHF
cdr3_nt: TGTGCCAGCAGAACCTTGGGACAGGGCAATCAGCCCCAGCATTTT

clone_size: NA
j_call: TRBJ2-7
d_call: TRBD2
v_call: TRBV11-3
cdr3_aa: CASSLDSRGGPDQQQYF
cdr3_nt: TGTGCCAGCAGCTTAGATTCTCGGGGGGGACCAGACCAACAGCAGTACTTC

clone_size: NA
j_call: TRBJ2-1
d_call: TRBD2
v_call: TRBV11-2
cdr3_aa: CASSLASGTDEQFF
cdr3_nt: TGTGCCAGCAGCTTGGCTAGCGGGACGGATGAGCAGTTCTTC

clone_size: NA
j_call: TRBJ2-3
d_call: TRBD2
v_call: TRBV7-8
cdr3_aa: CASSFPTSASSTDTQYF
cdr3_nt: TGTGCCAGCAGCTTTCCGACTAGCGCCTCTAGCACAGATACGCAGTATTTT

clone_size: NA
j_call: TRBJ2-5
d_call: NA
v_call: TRBV6-1
cdr3_aa: CASSGTSGHTYF
cdr3_nt: TGTGCCAGCAGTGGCACATCGGGACATACGTACTTC

clone_size: few
j_call: TRBJ2-6
d_call: NA
v_call: TRBV6-4
cdr3_aa: CASSDFSRASGANVLTF
cdr3_nt: TGTGCCAGCAGTGACTTCTCGAGGGCCTCTGGGGCCAACGTCCTGACTTTC

clone_size: NA
j_call: TRBJ1-1
d_call: NA
v_call: TRBV6-1
cdr3_aa: CASSEEEGRGNTEAFF
cdr3_nt: TGTGCCAGCAGTGAAGAGGAGGGGCGGGGGAACACTGAAGCTTTCTTT

clone_size: NA
j_call: TRBJ1-5
d_call: NA
v_call: TRBV6-6
cdr3_aa: CASSYTAGNQPQHF
cdr3_nt: TGTGCCAGCAGTTACACGGCGGGCAATCAGCCCCAGCATTTT

clone_size: NA
j_call: TRBJ2-1
d_call: TRBD2
v_call: TRBV19
cdr3_aa: CASSIGTSGSSYNEQFF
cdr3_nt: TGTGCCAGTAGTATAGGGACTAGCGGGAGCTCCTACAATGAGCAGTTCTTC

clone_size: few
j_call: TRBJ2-3
d_call: NA
v_call: TRBV11-2
cdr3_aa: CASSRAPSTTDTQYF
cdr3_nt: TGTGCCAGCAGCCGAGCCCCTAGCACCACAGATACGCAGTATTTT

clone_size: NA
j_call: TRBJ2-7
d_call: NA
v_call: TRBV19
cdr3_aa: CASSGGTASYEQYF
cdr3_nt: TGTGCCAGTAGTGGGGGGACAGCGTCCTACGAGCAGTACTTC

clone_size: NA
j_call: TRBJ2-3
d_call: TRBD2
v_call: TRBV7-9
cdr3_aa: CASKISIGRELTDTQYF
cdr3_nt: TGTGCCAGCAAAATCTCCATAGGGCGGGAGCTCACAGATACGCAGTATTTT

clone_size: NA
j_call: TRBJ2-3
d_call: NA
v_call: TRBV5-4
cdr3_aa: CASSFFALGTDTQYF
cdr3_nt: TGTGCCAGCAGCTTCTTCGCGTTAGGCACAGATACGCAGTATTTT

clone_size: NA
j_call: TRBJ2-5
d_call: NA
v_call: TRBV5-1
cdr3_aa: CASSLGRAALQETQYF
cdr3_nt: TGCGCCAGCAGCTTGGGACGAGCGGCCTTACAAGAGACCCAGTACTTC

clone_size: NA
j_call: TRBJ1-2
d_call: NA
v_call: TRBV6-1
cdr3_aa: CATGVSGIPGYTF
cdr3_nt: TGTGCCACAGGTGTCTCAGGGATCCCTGGCTACACCTTC

clone_size: NA
j_call: TRBJ1-1
d_call: NA
v_call: TRBV2
cdr3_aa: CASTPGGWGMKNTEAFF
cdr3_nt: TGTGCCAGCACCCCCGGGGGGTGGGGGATGAAGAACACTGAAGCTTTCTTT

clone_size: once
j_call: TRBJ2-7
d_call: NA
v_call: TRBV11-3
cdr3_aa: CASSLESLAGYEQYF
cdr3_nt: TGTGCCAGCAGCTTAGAATCACTAGCAGGGTACGAGCAGTACTTC

clone_size: NA
j_call: TRBJ1-2
d_call: NA
v_call: TRBV10-2
cdr3_aa: CASSEAYGYTF
cdr3_nt: TGCGCCAGCAGTGAAGCCTATGGCTACACCTTC

clone_size: NA
j_call: TRBJ2-4
d_call: NA
v_call: TRBV25-1
cdr3_aa: CASMTGARNIQYF
cdr3_nt: TGTGCCAGCATGACAGGTGCCCGGAACATTCAGTACTTC

clone_size: few
j_call: TRBJ1-5
d_call: TRBD1
v_call: TRBV18
cdr3_aa: CASSPGTAQPQHF
cdr3_nt: TGTGCCAGCTCACCAGGGACAGCTCAGCCCCAGCATTTT

clone_size: few
j_call: TRBJ2-7
d_call: TRBD2
v_call: TRBV6-1
cdr3_aa: CASSSSGRRYEQYF
cdr3_nt: TGTGCCAGCAGTAGTAGCGGGAGACGGTACGAGCAGTACTTC

clone_size: NA
j_call: TRBJ1-3
d_call: TRBD1
v_call: TRBV7-8
cdr3_aa: CASSKQGASGNTIYF
cdr3_nt: TGTGCCAGCAGCAAACAGGGGGCTTCTGGAAACACCATATATTTT

clone_size: NA
j_call: TRBJ1-5
d_call: NA
v_call: TRBV7-2
cdr3_aa: CASSQEGQAGQPQHF
cdr3_nt: TGTGCCAGCAGCCAGGAAGGCCAGGCCGGTCAGCCCCAGCATTTT

clone_size: NA
j_call: TRBJ1-5
d_call: TRBD1
v_call: TRBV28
cdr3_aa: CASRDGTGDSNQPQHF
cdr3_nt: TGTGCCAGCAGAGACGGGACAGGAGATAGCAATCAGCCCCAGCATTTT

clone_size: NA
j_call: TRBJ2-7
d_call: NA
v_call: TRBV2
cdr3_aa: CASSEVHYEQYF
cdr3_nt: TGTGCCAGCAGTGAAGTTCACTACGAGCAGTACTTC

clone_size: NA
j_call: TRBJ2-1
d_call: NA
v_call: TRBV27
cdr3_aa: CASSPPTGNEQFF
cdr3_nt: TGTGCCAGCAGTCCCCCCACGGGGAATGAGCAGTTCTTC

clone_size: NA
j_call: TRBJ1-4
d_call: NA
v_call: TRBV4-1
cdr3_aa: CASSPTGATNEKLFF
cdr3_nt: TGCGCCAGCAGCCCCACAGGAGCAACTAATGAAAAACTGTTTTTT